The 6 T cell receptor beta chains given below trace back to one sample, sequenced in a study of blood T cell repertoires in COVID-19. Assay: immunoSEQ multiplex PCR; the TCRdb copy retains only in-frame clones and omits some. The sample lists some 240,000 clones, around three quarters occurring once. Specimen: peripheral blood. Every receptor here comes from a woman between 70 and 85 years old with acute or convalescent COVID-19.

The V call is TRBV18, the J call TRBJ2-3; 9 bases agree with TRBD2. Per germline, CDR1 KGHSH and CDR2 LQKENI. V was clipped by 6 bases and J by 1 base; unmatched bases: 8. The CDR3 spans 16 residues. The CDR3 reads CASSPAQRGGTDTQYF. In DNA, the CDR3 is TGTGCCAGCTCCCCGGCTCAGCGGGGGGGCACAGATACGCAGTATTTT.

V is TRBV5-8 and J is TRBJ2-1; maybe TRBD1 (6 bases). V lost 1 base and J lost 5, with 13 bases in between. The CDR3 is 15 amino acids. The V gene's germline CDR1 is SGHTS and CDR2 YDEGEE. DNA for the CDR3: TGTGCCAGCAGCTTGAGAACAGGGAGCAACAATGAGCAGTTCTTC. This gives the protein CASSLRTGSNNEQFF.

The J gene is TRBJ1-3, the V gene TRBV7-2, with TRBD1 matching 10 bases. This CDR3 contains 15 residues. V shed 4 bases and J 8 bases; nucleotides not matched to a gene: 8. Germline lookup yields CDR1 SGHTA and CDR2 FQGNSA. Here the CDR3 DNA reads TGTGCCAGCAGCTCCACCGGACAGGGGGGCGACACCATATATTTT. Translated, it gives CASSSTGQGGDTIYF.

V is TRBV5-6 and J is TRBJ2-7; possible D gene TRBD2, 6 bases. The germline V and J ends were trimmed by 4 bases and 6 bases, with 8 bases remaining between them. Looked up from germline, CDR1 is SGHDT and CDR2 is YYEEEE. This CDR3 spans 11 amino acids. This CDR3 reads CASSNGGEQYV. Written as DNA, the CDR3 is TGTGCCAGCAGCAACGGGGGCGAGCAGTACGTC.

V usage is TRBV5-1 and J usage is TRBJ2-5; 11 bases line up with TRBD2. Per the germline V gene, CDR1 is SGHRS and CDR2 is YFSETQ. With 4 bases clipped from V and 5 bases from J, the junction kept 16 bases outside the gene matches. The CDR3 spans 18 residues. For the CDR3, the DNA is TGCGCCAGCAGCCCCCGATCGAATAGCGGGGGGGCGAGTGAGACCCAGTACTTC. This codes for CASSPRSNSGGASETQYF.

The chain recombines TRBV18 with TRBJ2-2; D is uncertain. The V end lost 3 bases, the J end lost 2 bases, and 7 bases lay between the germline ends. The CDR3 runs to 14 residues. The germline CDR1 and CDR2 sequences are KGHSH and LQKENI. In nucleotides, the CDR3 is TGTGCCAGCTCACCTAGTTCCAACACCGGGGAGCTGTTTTTT. This sequence encodes CASSPSSNTGELFF.